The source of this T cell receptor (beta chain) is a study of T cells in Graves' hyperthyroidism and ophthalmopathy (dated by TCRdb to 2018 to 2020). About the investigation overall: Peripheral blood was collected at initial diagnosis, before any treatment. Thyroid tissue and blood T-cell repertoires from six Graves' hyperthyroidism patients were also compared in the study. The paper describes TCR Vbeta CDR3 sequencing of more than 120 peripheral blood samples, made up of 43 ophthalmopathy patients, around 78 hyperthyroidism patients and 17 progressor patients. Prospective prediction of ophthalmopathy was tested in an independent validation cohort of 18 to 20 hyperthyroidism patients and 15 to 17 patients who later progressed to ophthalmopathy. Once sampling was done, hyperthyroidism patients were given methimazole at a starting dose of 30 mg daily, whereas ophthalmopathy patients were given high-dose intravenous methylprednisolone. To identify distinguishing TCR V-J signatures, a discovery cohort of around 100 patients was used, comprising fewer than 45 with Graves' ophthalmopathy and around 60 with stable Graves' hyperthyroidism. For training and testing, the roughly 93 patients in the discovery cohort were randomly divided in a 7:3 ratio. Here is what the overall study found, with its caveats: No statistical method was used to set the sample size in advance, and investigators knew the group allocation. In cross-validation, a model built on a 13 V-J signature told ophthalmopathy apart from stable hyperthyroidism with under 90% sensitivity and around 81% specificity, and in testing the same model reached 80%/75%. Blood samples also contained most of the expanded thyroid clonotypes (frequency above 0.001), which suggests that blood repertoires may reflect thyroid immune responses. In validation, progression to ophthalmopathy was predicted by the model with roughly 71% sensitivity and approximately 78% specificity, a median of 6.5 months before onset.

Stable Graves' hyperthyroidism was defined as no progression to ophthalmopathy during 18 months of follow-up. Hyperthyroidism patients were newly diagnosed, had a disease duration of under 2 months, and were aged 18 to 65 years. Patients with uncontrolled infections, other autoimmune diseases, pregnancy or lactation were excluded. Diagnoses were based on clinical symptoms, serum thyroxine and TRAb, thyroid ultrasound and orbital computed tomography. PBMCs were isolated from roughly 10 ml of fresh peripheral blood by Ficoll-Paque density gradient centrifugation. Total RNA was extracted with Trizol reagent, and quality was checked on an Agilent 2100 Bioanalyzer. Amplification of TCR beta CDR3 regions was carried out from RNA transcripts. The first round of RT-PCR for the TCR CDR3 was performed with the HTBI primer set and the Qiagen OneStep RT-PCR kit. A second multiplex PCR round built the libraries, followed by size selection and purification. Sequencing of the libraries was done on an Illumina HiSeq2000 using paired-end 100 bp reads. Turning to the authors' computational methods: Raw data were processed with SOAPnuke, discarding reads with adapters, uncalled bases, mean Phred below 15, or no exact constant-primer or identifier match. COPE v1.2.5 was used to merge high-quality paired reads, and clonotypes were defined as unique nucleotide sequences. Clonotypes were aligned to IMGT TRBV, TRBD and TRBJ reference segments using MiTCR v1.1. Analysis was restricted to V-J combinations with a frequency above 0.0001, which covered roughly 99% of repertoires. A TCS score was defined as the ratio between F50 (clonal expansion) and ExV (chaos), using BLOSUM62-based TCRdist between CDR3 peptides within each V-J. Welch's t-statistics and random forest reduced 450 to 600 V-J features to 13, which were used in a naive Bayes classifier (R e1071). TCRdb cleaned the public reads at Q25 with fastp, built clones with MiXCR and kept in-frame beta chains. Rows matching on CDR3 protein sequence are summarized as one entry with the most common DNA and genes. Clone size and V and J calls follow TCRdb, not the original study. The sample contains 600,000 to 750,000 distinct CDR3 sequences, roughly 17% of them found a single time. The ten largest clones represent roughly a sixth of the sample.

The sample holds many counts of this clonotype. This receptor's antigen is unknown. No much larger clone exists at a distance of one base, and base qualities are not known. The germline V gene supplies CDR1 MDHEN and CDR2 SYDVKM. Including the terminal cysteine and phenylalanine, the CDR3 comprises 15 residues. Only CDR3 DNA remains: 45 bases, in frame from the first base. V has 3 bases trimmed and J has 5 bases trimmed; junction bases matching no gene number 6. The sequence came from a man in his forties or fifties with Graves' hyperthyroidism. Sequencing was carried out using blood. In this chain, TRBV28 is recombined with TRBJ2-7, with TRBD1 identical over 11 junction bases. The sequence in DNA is TGTGCCAGCAGTTTTACCGGGACAGGGGGAAACGAGCAGTACTTC. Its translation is CASSFTGTGGNEQYF.